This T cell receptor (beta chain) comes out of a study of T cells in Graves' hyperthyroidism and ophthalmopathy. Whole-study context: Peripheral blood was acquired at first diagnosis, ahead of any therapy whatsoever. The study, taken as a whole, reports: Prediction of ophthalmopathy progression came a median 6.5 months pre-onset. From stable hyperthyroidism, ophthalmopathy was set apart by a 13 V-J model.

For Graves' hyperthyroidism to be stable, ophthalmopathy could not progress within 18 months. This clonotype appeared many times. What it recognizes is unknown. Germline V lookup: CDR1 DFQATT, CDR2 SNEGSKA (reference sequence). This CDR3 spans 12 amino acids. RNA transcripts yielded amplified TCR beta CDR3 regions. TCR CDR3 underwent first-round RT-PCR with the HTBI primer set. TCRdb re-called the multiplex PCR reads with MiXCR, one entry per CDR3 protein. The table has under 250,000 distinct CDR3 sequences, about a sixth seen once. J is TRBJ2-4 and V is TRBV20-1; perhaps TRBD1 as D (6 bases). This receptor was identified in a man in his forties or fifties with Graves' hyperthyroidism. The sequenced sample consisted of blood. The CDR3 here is CSAPVGADIQYF. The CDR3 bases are TGCAGCGCCCCAGTGGGGGCAGACATTCAGTACTTC.